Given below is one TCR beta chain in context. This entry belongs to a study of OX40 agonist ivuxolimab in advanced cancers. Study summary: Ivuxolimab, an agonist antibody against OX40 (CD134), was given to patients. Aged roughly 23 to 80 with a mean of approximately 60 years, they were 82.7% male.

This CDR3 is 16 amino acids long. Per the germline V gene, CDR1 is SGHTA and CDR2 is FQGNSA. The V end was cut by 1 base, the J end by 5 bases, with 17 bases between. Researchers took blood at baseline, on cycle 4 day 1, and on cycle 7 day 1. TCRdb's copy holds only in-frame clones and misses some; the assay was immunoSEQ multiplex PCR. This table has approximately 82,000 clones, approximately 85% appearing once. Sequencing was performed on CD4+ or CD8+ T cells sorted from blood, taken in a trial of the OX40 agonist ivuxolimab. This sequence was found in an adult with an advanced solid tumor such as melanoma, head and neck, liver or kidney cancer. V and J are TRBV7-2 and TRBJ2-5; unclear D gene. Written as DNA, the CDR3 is TGTGCCAGCAGCTTAGAAGGGATTGGGTTTTCGGAGACCCAGTACTTC. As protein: CASSLEGIGFSETQYF.